Below are 23 T cell receptor beta chains sequenced from a single sample in a study of T cell responses to AZD1222 COVID-19 vaccine. Some clones are missing from TCRdb's copy, which holds only in-frame ones; the method was immunoSEQ multiplex PCR. The data show roughly 97,000 clones, about 89% seen once. The source was peripheral blood, collected on day 0 of AZD1222 vaccination. Receptors originate from an adult in good health.

This sequence joins TRBV28 and TRBJ1-5; perhaps TRBD1 as D (6 bases). Per the germline V gene, CDR1 is MDHEN and CDR2 is SYDVKM. The ends were cut back, 3 bases at V and 2 bases at J, with 11 bases in the middle. The CDR3 loop spans 15 amino acids. The CDR3 region is CASSLGGGGNQPQHF. In nucleotides, the CDR3 is TGTGCCAGCAGTTTGGGGGGCGGCGGCAATCAGCCCCAGCATTTT.

The genes are TRBV18 and TRBJ2-2; no clear D gene. V was trimmed by 0 bases and J by 4 bases, leaving 6 bases between them. This CDR3 comprises 14 residues. Germline values: CDR1 KGHSH, CDR2 LQKENI. The CDR3 coding sequence is TGTGCCAGCTCACCACCGACGGTCACCGGGGAGCTGTTTTTT. Protein: CASSPPTVTGELFF.

This sequence joins TRBV23-1 and TRBJ1-2, with D tentatively TRBD1 (5 bases). TRBV23-1 is flagged as an ORF with uncertain function. Trimming took off 6 bases at V and 8 bases at J, with 7 bases between the two ends. CDR3 length: 10 residues. CDR3 coding DNA: TGCGCCAGCAGAAAGGGGGGCTACACCTTC. It yields the protein CASRKGGYTF.

This clone was recorded a few times. This chain links TRBV24-1 with TRBJ2-7, with D possibly matching TRBD1 (6 bases). Trimming left V 3 bases short and J 7 bases short, with 12 bases between. Germline V gene sequence: CDR1 KGHDR, CDR2 SFDVKD. The CDR3 is made up of 13 amino acids. The CDR3 region is CATSDAQGREQYF. CDR3 DNA sequence: TGTGCCACCAGTGATGCTCAGGGGCGGGAGCAGTACTTC.

J is TRBJ2-1 and V is TRBV7-9, with D unclear. CDR3 length equals 12 residues. The V end was cut by 1 base, the J end by 10 bases, with 8 bases between. Germline values: CDR1 SEHNR, CDR2 FQNEAQ (reference sequence). The CDR3 is CASSLVSQEQFF. The CDR3 DNA follows: TGTGCCAGCAGCTTAGTCTCACAGGAGCAGTTCTTC.

The V and J genes are TRBV2 and TRBJ1-2; D is possibly TRBD1 (6 bases). Trimming shortened V by 2 bases and J by 1 base, and 11 bases separated the two germline ends. CDR1 and CDR2 from the germline V gene are SNHLY and FYNNEI. The CDR3 is 15 residues long. The CDR3 here is CASSEMDSYNYGYTF. Here the CDR3 DNA reads TGTGCCAGCAGTGAAATGGACAGCTATAACTATGGCTACACCTTC.

The rearrangement links TRBV5-1 to TRBJ2-5; TRBD2 matches 10 bases. Trimming at V came to 0 bases and at J to 2 bases, leaving 4 bases not matched to a gene. CDR3 length: 16 amino acids. Looked up from germline, CDR1 is SGHRS and CDR2 is YFSETQ. The CDR3 nucleotides read TGCGCCAGCAGCTTGGGGACTAGCGGTGTACAAGAGACCCAGTACTTC. It is translated as CASSLGTSGVQETQYF.

The chain combines TRBV5-1 with TRBJ2-3, with 8 bases that match TRBD2. CDR3 size: 15 residues. The V gene's germline CDR1 is SGHRS and CDR2 YFSETQ. With 0 bases clipped from V and 3 bases from J, the junction kept 3 bases outside the gene matches. CDR3 amino acids: CASSLGASGTDTQYF. In DNA, the CDR3 is TGCGCCAGCAGCTTGGGGGCTAGCGGGACAGATACGCAGTATTTT. Full variable domain (missing parts from reference TRBV5-1 and TRBJ2-3): KAGVTQTPRYLIKTRGQQVTLSCSPISGHRSVSWYQQTPGQGLQFLFEYFSETQRNKGNFPGRFSGRQFSNSRSEMNVSTLELGDSALYLCASSLGASGTDTQYFGPGTRLTVL.

The chain couples TRBV4-1 to TRBJ2-5; 9 bases line up with TRBD1. CDR1 is MGHRA and CDR2 is YSYEKL in the germline V gene. After removal of 3 bases from V and 5 bases from J, the junction contained 10 bases not matched to a gene. The length of the CDR3 is 16 residues. The CDR3 region has the DNA TGCGCCAGCAGCCAGTTCGGGACAGGGAGGGATGAGACCCAGTACTTC. Its translation: CASSQFGTGRDETQYF.

The rearrangement links TRBV30 to TRBJ1-1; D remains unclear. There are 14 residues in the CDR3. Germline-derived CDR1 and CDR2 are GTSNPN and SVGIG (reference sequence). The V and J ends lost 0 bases and 1 base respectively, with 9 bases between them. The CDR3 reads CAWSVGYGNTEAFF. The CDR3 coding sequence is TGTGCCTGGAGTGTCGGATACGGGAACACTGAAGCTTTCTTT.

This chain links TRBV19 with TRBJ2-1; the D gene is possibly TRBD2 (7 bases). Trimming removed 3 bases at V and 7 bases at J, with 13 bases between. Germline loops: CDR1 LNHDA, CDR2 SQIVND (reference sequence). The CDR3 runs 14 residues. The CDR3 DNA follows: TGTGCCAGTAGTATGGGGGCGGGAGAAAATGAGCAGTTCTTC. Encoded protein: CASSMGAGENEQFF.

V and J are TRBV5-6 and TRBJ1-6; TRBD1 agrees at 10 bases. Per the germline V gene, CDR1 is SGHDT and CDR2 is YYEEEE. This CDR3 is 15 amino acids long. The V segment lost 1 base and the J segment 10 bases; nucleotides outside the gene matches: 5. The CDR3 coding sequence is TGTGCCAGCAGCTTGTGGGGACAGGGGTACTCACCCCTCCACTTT. Its translation is CASSLWGQGYSPLHF. The complete variable domain, with remaining parts taken from reference TRBV5-6 and TRBJ1-6, reads DAGVTQSPTHLIKTRGQQVTLRCSPKSGHDTVSWYQQALGQGPQFIFQYYEEEERQRGNFPDRFSGHQFPNYSSELNVNALLLGDSALYLCASSLWGQGYSPLHFGNGTRLTVT.

This clone showed up just once. The chain combines TRBV7-3 with TRBJ2-2; D is uncertain. The CDR3 is 13 amino acids. The V gene's germline CDR1 is SGHTA and CDR2 FQGTGA. Deletions cut 4 bases from V and 5 bases from J, with 8 bases between. The CDR3 sequence is CASSSTRTGELFF. CDR3 in DNA: TGTGCCAGCAGCTCAACCAGGACCGGGGAGCTGTTTTTT.

This clone was detected only once. The chain links TRBV4-2 to TRBJ1-1; D ambiguous. This CDR3 has 14 amino acids. Trimming stripped 4 bases from V and 5 bases from J, with 14 bases between. Germline CDR1 is LGHNA and CDR2 is YNFKEQ. CDR3: CASSLTMAGTEAFF. In DNA form, the CDR3 reads TGTGCCAGCAGCCTCACCATGGCGGGAACTGAAGCTTTCTTT.

This chain uses TRBV7-3 with TRBJ1-6; D is possibly TRBD1 (6 bases). V was shortened by 4 bases and J by 9 bases, with 16 bases between the two germline ends. The germline V gene has CDR1 SGHTA and CDR2 FQGTGA. There are 15 residues in the CDR3. CDR3 sequence reads: CASSSTGGAGSPLHF. For the CDR3, the DNA is TGTGCCAGCAGCTCCACTGGGGGGGCCGGTTCACCCCTCCACTTT. Full variable domain (rest looked up from reference TRBV7-3 and TRBJ1-6): GAGVSQTPSNKVTEKGKYVELRCDPISGHTALYWYRQSLGQGPEFLIYFQGTGAADDSGLPNDRFFAVRPEGSVSTLKIQRTERGDSAVYLCASSSTGGAGSPLHFGNGTRLTVT.

The rearrangement links TRBV2 to TRBJ1-4, with 8 bases that match TRBD1. Germline V gives CDR1 SNHLY, CDR2 FYNNEI. The CDR3 consists of 14 residues. J gave up 7 bases and V 4 bases, and 5 bases lay outside the gene matches. The CDR3 DNA is TGTGCCAGCAGTGGACAGGGGTTAGGTGAAAAACTGTTTTTT. The encoded protein is CASSGQGLGEKLFF.

This chain links TRBV3-1 (or the pseudogene TRBV3-2) with TRBJ2-3; 7 bases fit TRBD2. V gave up 4 bases and J gave up 5 bases; unmatched junction bases: 12. This CDR3 has 16 residues. Germline V gene lookup returns CDR1 LGHDT and CDR2 YNNKEL (reference sequence). The CDR3 here is CASSLSSLAVGDTQYF. The CDR3 DNA sequence: TGTGCCAGCAGCCTATCCTCGCTAGCGGTAGGAGATACGCAGTATTTT.

The gene calls are TRBV4-2 and TRBJ1-1; D gene uncertain. V was shortened by 3 bases and J by 3 bases, with 11 bases between the two germline ends. The CDR3 is 14 amino acids. The germline gives CDR1 LGHNA, CDR2 YNFKEQ. The CDR3 spells CASSHPTRDTEAFF. CDR3 sequence (DNA): TGTGCCAGCAGCCATCCTACGAGAGACACTGAAGCTTTCTTT.

The rearrangement links TRBV6-2 or TRBV6-3 to TRBJ1-2; weak D call: TRBD1 (6 bases). The V end lost 4 bases, the J end lost 5 bases, and 11 bases lay between the germline ends. This CDR3 has 13 residues. CDR1 is MNHEY, CDR2 SVGEGT, per germline. CDR3 sequence: CASSSGDSYGYTF. CDR3 DNA: TGTGCCAGCAGTTCAGGGGATTCTTATGGCTACACCTTC.

The chain carries TRBV9 and TRBJ1-2; D is ambiguous. The CDR3 totals 16 residues. Germline V gene lookup returns CDR1 SGDLS and CDR2 YYNGEE. The germline V and J ends were trimmed by 0 bases and 6 bases, with 18 bases remaining between them. CDR3 loop: CASSVGAATIQDGYTF. As DNA, the CDR3 is TGTGCCAGCAGCGTAGGGGCTGCTACCATCCAGGATGGCTACACCTTC.

The chain carries TRBV5-6 and TRBJ1-2; 8 bases align to TRBD1. Germline values: CDR1 SGHDT, CDR2 YYEEEE. CDR3 length equals 16 residues. J lost 4 bases, V lost 1 base, and 9 bases had no gene match. CDR3 residues: CASSLWAQDRAYGYTF. The CDR3, as DNA: TGTGCCAGCAGCTTGTGGGCACAGGACAGGGCCTATGGCTACACCTTC.

CDR3 loop: CASSLYAQTQYF. The CDR3, as DNA: TGTGCCAGCAGTTTATACGCCCAGACCCAGTACTTC. The chain joins TRBV28 to TRBJ2-5; D not certain. The CDR3 is made up of 12 amino acids. The germline V and J ends were trimmed by 1 base and 6 bases, with 6 bases remaining between them. Germline V gene sequence: CDR1 MDHEN, CDR2 SYDVKM.

The J gene is TRBJ1-6, the V gene TRBV5-4; D call uncertain. V was shortened by 1 base and J by 0 bases, with 8 bases between the two germline ends. The CDR3 totals 16 residues. Germline lookup yields CDR1 SGHNT and CDR2 YYREEE (reference sequence). CDR3 DNA: TGTGCCAGCAGCTTGAACAGCCTCTCCTATAATTCACCCCTCCACTTT. Protein sequence: CASSLNSLSYNSPLHF.